These T cell receptor beta chains were read from a single sample in a study of cytomegalovirus exposure and HLA in healthy donors. Clones were read by immunoSEQ multiplex PCR, and TCRdb kept only the in-frame ones, dropping some. The data hold 150,000 to 200,000 clones, with approximately 86% observed a single time. Source material: PBMCs. These receptors all come from a woman in her late teens or twenties in good health and CMV-seronegative. Both conserved end residues are part of each CDR3. Clone size is shown for a subset of rows, as once, few, many or a class of expanded clone.

>-|TRBV7-2|TRBJ2-2
CASRFSGGMNTGELFF
>-|TRBV7-2|TRBJ2-1
CASSLMAGGSYNEQFF
>-|TRBV4-3|TRBJ2-1
CASSQDRGNVAGGPIHEQFF
>-|TRBV13|TRBJ2-7
CASSLTSGNQYEQYF
>-|TRBV6-1|TRBJ2-5
CASSEAAGGGGETQYF
>-|TRBV19|TRBJ2-1
CASLEAGPSYNEQFF
>-|TRBV5-1|TRBJ1-5
CASSPRDQPQHF
>-|TRBV11-2|TRBJ1-2
CASSLMTGGRYGYTF
>-|TRBV5-5|TRBJ1-1
CASSLGGGRNTEAFF
>-|TRBV27|TRBJ1-1
CASSLWGTDTEAFF
>-|TRBV6-5|TRBJ1-1
CASSNQGALGTEAFF
>-|TRBV27|TRBJ2-3
CASSQRGLAGHARSTDTQYF
>-|TRBV7-2|TRBJ1-5
CASSPSGRANNQPQHF
>once|TRBV7-3|TRBJ2-2
CASSLTGSGGNTGELFF
>-|TRBV9|TRBJ1-1
CASSPQDRNTEAFF
>-|TRBV10-3|TRBJ1-3
CAIMRAAGNTIYF
>-|TRBV10-3|TRBJ2-5
CAISPGAGPQETQYF
>once|TRBV19|TRBJ1-2
CASSILIPRVKENYGYTF
>once|TRBV7-9|TRBJ2-7
CASSLVGGTAVSYEQYF
>-|TRBV2|TRBJ2-7
CASSDVGGAPYEQYF
>-|TRBV7-2|TRBJ2-7
CASSLGGRVYGLTYEQYF
>once|TRBV2|TRBJ1-1
CASSVLVEEAFF
>-|TRBV2|TRBJ2-5
CASRDDREETQYF
>-|TRBV5-4|TRBJ2-5
CASTSQETQYF
>-|TRBV28|TRBJ2-7
CASSFPVSEQYF
>-|TRBV6-5|TRBJ2-5
CASQTGGRETQYF
>-|TRBV27|TRBJ2-3
CASSLRVAASTDTQYF
>-|TRBV5-5|TRBJ2-4
CASSLPEGADIQYF
>-|TRBV25-1|TRBJ2-7
CASPGTSGCYEQYF
>-|TRBV5-5|TRBJ1-1
CASSPPGVGATEAFF
>-|TRBV4-2|TRBJ1-2
CASSQELPGVYYTF
>-|TRBV30|TRBJ1-1
CAWSGAGLSEAFF
>-|TRBV5-1|TRBJ2-3
CASSPGNRGDTQYF
>-|TRBV5-6|TRBJ2-3
CASSPRLAPDTQYF
>-|TRBV28|TRBJ2-1
CASSPRLADEQFF
>-|TRBV18|TRBJ1-5
CASSPQGRREAQHF
>-|TRBV18|TRBJ2-7
CASSPRDGLFEQYF
>once|TRBV6-5|TRBJ2-2
CASRETGVTGELFF
>-|TRBV4-2|TRBJ2-5
CASSLRRQETQYF